This TCR beta chain was observed in a study of immunodeficiency (dated by TCRdb to between 2018 and 2020). With respect to the entire study: Repertoire analysis was done to look for VDJ recombination defects and oligoclonality. Here is what the overall study found, with its caveats: Based on top-100 and total clonotype frequencies, severe oligoclonality was found in patient CD8+ T cells but not in patient CD4+ T cells. Between patients and controls, productive entropy and V-J pairing of CD4+ T cells looked similar. In the entropy comparisons of patients versus healthy controls, patients were shown as n=3 (open circles), and an effect on thymic development was only suggested as possible.

With regard to this clone: The clone's antigen remains unknown. Per-base qualities were not stored, and no clone one base away is much larger.

After extraction using the QIAamp DNA Blood Mini Kit, genomic DNA was sent off for immunoSEQ repertoire analysis. A standard quantity of genomic DNA template was used for amplification of CDR3 regions by multiplex PCR. An Illumina platform was used to sequence the PCR products. In the authors' own workflow: Alignment of sequences was done against a reference, and the V, D and J gene definitions came from IMGT. Closely related sequences were merged by a nearest-neighbor clustering algorithm so that PCR and sequencing errors were removed. V, D and J usage was analyzed in productive unique and total sequences using ImmunoSEQ Analyzer tools and R version 3.6.1. TCRdb retrieved this table from immuneACCESS and kept in-frame rearrangements only. Not all clones are present; in checked studies, unresolved V genes account for under half, and no reason is known for the remainder. The DNA gave D and trimming, while V, J and clone size come from that table. The sample records 4,000 or so clones, approximately 90% of which are singletons. Of the sample, 3.5% to 4.5% is held by the ten largest clones.

Before TCR sequencing, CD3+CD4+ T cells were sorted from fresh PBMCs. V is clipped by 1 base and J by 4 bases, and the sequence between their germline boundaries is 15 bases long. The germline V gene (reference sequence) specifies LNHDA as CDR1 and SQIVND as CDR2. From the cysteine through the phenylalanine, the CDR3 covers 16 amino acids. Only CDR3 DNA is held: 48 bases, read in frame from base 1. The sample taken for sequencing was CD4+ T cells from blood. The chain is made from TRBV19 and TRBJ2-3; D gene: possibly TRBD1, on 6 matching bases. This sequence originates from a human donor in good health. The nucleotides read TGTGCCAGTAGTATAGGGCACAGGGTTGTTGCAGATACGCAGTATTTT. Translation gives CASSIGHRVVADTQYF. The full variable domain, with segments outside the CDR3 supplied by the reference TRBV19 and TRBJ2-3 proteins, appears as DGGITQSPKYLFRKEGQNVTLSCEQNLNHDAMYWYRQDPGQGLRLIYYSQIVNDFQKGDIAEGYSVSREKKESFPLTVTSAQKNPTAFYLCASSIGHRVVADTQYFGPGTRLTVL.